Sequencing of this TCR beta chain was carried out in a study of regulatory T cells in long-lasting Graves disease. The CDR3 has 15 amino acids. Germline CDR1 SGDLS, CDR2 YYNGEE. Study conclusions and caveats: Persistent Graves' patients showed less TCR diversity than newly diagnosed patients showed. Few sampled subjects may have lowered accuracy.

Both iRepertoire HTBI primers and Arm-PCR of CDR3 regions were used to build the TCR beta libraries. In TCRdb, the multiplex PCR reads were re-called with MiXCR into one record per CDR3 protein. The profile shows about 440,000 distinct CDR3 sequences, approximately 15% of them singletons. Concerning this clonotype: Its matching antigen is unknown. One end of the junction fails to match germline, which may point to a read error.

Sample time point: newly diagnosed GD, antithyroid drugs for less than 3 months. Extracted RNA from PBMCs served as the source of the TCR library. This same sample was also taken into another study, of T cells in Graves' hyperthyroidism and ophthalmopathy. According to that study: The TCR CDR3 first-round RT-PCR relied on the HTBI primer set. Model-based prediction identified ophthalmopathy a median about 6.8 months prior to its onset.

The chain employs TRBV9 and TRBJ2-1; maybe TRBD2 (6 bases). This TCR came from a woman aged 30 to 39 with Graves disease. The source material was peripheral blood mononuclear cells (PBMCs), sampled at new diagnosis, from a patient treated with antithyroid drugs. The chain's CDR3 is CASSVDQRAFNEQSF. CDR3 nucleotides: TGTGCCAGCAGCGTAGACCAGCGGGCCTTCAATGAGCAGTCCTTC.